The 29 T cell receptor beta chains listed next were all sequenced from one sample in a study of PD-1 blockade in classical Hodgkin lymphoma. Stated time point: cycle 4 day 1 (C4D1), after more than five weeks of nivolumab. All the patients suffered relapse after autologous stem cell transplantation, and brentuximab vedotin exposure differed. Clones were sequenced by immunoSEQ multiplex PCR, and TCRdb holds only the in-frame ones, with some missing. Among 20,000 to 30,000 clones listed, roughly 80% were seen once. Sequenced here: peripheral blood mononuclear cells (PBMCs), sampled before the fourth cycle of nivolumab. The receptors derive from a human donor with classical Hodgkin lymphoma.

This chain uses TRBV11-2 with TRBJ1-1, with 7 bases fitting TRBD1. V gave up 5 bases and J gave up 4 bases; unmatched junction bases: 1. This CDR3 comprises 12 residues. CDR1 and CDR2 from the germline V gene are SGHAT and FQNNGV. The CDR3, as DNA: TGTGCCAGCAGCCACAGGGGCACTGAAGCTTTCTTT. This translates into CASSHRGTEAFF. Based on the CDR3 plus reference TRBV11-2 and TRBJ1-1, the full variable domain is EAGVAQSPRYKIIEKRQSVAFWCNPISGHATLYWYQQILGQGPKLLIQFQNNGVVDDSQLPKDRFSAERLKGVDSTLKIQPAKLEDSAVYLCASSHRGTEAFFGQGTRLTVV.

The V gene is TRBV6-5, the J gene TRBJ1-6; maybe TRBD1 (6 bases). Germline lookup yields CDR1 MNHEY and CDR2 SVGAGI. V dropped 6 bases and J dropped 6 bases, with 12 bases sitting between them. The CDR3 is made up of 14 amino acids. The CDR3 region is CASSTQGFNSPLHF. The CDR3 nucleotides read TGTGCCAGCAGCACCCAGGGGTTTAATTCACCCCTCCACTTT.

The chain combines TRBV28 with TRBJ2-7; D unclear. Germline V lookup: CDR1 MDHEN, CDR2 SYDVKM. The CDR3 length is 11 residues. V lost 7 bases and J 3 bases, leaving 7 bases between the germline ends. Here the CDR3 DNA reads TGTGCCAGCACAGCAAACTACGAGCAGTACTTC. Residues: CASTANYEQYF. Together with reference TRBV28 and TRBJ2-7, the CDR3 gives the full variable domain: DVKVTQSSRYLVKRTGEKVFLECVQDMDHENMFWYRQDPGLGLRLIYFSYDVKMKEKGDIPEGYSVSREKKERFSLILESASTNQTSMYLCASTANYEQYFGPGTRLTVT.

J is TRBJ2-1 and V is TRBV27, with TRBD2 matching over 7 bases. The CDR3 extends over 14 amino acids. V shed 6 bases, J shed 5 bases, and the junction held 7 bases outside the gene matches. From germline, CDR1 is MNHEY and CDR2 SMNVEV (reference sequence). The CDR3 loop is CASSGGSTNNEQFF. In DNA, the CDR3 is TGTGCCAGCAGCGGGGGGTCCACAAACAATGAGCAGTTCTTC.

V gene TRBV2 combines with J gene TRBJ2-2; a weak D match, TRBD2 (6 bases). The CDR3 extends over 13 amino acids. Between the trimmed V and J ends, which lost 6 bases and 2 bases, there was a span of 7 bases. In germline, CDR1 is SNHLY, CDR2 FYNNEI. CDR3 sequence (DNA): TGTGCCAGCAGGGGGGGAAACACCGGGGAGCTGTTTTTT. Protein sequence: CASRGGNTGELFF.

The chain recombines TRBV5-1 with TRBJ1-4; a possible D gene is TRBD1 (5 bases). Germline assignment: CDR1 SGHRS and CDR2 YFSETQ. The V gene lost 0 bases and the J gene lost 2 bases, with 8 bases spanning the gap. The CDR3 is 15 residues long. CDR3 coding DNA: TGCGCCAGCAGCTTGGTTGGGACGACTAATGAAAAACTGTTTTTT. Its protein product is CASSLVGTTNEKLFF.

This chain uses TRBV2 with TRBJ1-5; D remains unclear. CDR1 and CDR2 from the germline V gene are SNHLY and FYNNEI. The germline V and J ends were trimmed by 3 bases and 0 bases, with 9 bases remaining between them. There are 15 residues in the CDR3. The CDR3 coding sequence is TGTGCCAGCAGTGACCGTGCATATAGCAATCAGCCCCAGCATTTT. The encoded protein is CASSDRAYSNQPQHF.

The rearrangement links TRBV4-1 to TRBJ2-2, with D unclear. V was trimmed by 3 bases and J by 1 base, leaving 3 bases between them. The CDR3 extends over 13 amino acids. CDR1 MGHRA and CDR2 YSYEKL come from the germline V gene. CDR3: CASSHGNTGELFF. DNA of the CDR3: TGCGCCAGCAGCCACGGGAACACCGGGGAGCTGTTTTTT.

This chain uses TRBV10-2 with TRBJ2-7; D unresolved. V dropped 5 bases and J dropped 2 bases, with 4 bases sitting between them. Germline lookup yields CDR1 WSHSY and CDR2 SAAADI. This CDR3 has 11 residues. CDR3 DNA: TGCGCCAGCAGTCAGACCTACGAGCAGTACTTC. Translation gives CASSQTYEQYF.

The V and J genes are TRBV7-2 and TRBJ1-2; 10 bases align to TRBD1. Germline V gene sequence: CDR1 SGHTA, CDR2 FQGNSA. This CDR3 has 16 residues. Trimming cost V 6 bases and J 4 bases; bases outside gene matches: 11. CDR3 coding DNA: TGTGCCAGCAGTTGGAGCGGGACAGGGGACATCTATGGCTACACCTTC. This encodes CASSWSGTGDIYGYTF.

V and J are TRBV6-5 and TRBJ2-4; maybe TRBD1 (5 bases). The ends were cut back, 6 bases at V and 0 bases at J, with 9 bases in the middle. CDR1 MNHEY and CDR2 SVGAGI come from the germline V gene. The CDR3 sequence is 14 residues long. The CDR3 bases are TGTGCCAGCAGCCTAGGGGTAGCCAAAAACATTCAGTACTTC. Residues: CASSLGVAKNIQYF.

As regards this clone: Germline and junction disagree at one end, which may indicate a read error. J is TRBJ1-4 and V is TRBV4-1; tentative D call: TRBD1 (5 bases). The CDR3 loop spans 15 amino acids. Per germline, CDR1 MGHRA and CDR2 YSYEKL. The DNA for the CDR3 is TGCGCCAGCAGCCAAGATCATTTGGGGGGAAGGTCCTATCTTTTT. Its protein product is CASSQDHLGGRSYLF.

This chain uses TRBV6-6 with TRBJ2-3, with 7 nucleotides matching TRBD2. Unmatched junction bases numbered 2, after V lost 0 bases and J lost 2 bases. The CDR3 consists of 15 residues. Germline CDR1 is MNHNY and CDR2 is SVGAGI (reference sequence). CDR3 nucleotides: TGTGCCAGCAGTTACTCGGGACTACTCACAGATACGCAGTATTTT. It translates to CASSYSGLLTDTQYF.

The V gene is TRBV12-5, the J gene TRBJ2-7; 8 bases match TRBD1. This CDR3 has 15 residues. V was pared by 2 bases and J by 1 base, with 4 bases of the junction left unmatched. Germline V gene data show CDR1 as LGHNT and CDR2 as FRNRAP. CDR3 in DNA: TGTGCTAGTGGTTTGAGGGACAGGTTTTCCTACGAGCAGTACTTC. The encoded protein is CASGLRDRFSYEQYF.

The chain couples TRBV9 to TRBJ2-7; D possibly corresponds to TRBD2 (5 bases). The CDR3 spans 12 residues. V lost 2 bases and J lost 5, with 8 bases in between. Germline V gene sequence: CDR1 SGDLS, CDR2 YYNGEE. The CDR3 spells CASSVSGNEQYF. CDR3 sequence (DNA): TGTGCCAGCAGCGTGTCGGGGAACGAGCAGTACTTC.

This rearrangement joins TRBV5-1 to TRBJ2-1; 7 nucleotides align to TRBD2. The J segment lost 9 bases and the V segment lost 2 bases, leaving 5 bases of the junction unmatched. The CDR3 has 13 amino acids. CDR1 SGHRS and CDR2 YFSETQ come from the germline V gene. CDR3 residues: CASSFLGEGEQFF. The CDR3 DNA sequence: TGCGCCAGCAGCTTTTTGGGGGAGGGTGAGCAGTTCTTC.

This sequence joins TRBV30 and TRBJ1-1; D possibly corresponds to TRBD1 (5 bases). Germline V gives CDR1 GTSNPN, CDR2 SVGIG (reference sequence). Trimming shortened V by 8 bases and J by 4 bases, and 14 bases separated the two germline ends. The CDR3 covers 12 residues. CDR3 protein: CATSGTVTEAFF. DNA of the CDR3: TGTGCCACCTCCGGGACGGTCACTGAAGCTTTCTTT. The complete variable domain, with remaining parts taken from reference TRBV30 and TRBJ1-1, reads SQTIHQWPATLVQPVGSPLSLECTVEGTSNPNLYWYRQAAGRGLQLLFYSVGIGQISSEVPQNLSASRPQDRQFILSSKKLLLSDSGFYLCATSGTVTEAFFGQGTRLTVV.

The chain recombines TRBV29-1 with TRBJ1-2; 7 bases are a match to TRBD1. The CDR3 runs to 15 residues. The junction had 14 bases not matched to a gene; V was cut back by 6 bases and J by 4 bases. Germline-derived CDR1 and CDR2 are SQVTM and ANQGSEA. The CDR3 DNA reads TGCAGCGTCGAGGGAGGACAGGCGGGGGTCTATGGCTACACCTTC. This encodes CSVEGGQAGVYGYTF.

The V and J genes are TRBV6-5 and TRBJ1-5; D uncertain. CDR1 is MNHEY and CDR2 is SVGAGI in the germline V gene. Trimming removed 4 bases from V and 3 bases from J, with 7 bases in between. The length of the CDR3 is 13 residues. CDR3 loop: CASSLAANQPQHF. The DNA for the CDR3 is TGTGCCAGCAGTTTGGCAGCCAATCAGCCCCAGCATTTT.

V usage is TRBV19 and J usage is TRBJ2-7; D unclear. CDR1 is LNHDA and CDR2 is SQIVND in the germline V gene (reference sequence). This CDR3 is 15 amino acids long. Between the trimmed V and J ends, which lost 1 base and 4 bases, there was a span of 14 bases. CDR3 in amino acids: CASSIGWGGKYEQYF. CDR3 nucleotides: TGTGCCAGTAGTATAGGATGGGGTGGAAAGTACGAGCAGTACTTC.

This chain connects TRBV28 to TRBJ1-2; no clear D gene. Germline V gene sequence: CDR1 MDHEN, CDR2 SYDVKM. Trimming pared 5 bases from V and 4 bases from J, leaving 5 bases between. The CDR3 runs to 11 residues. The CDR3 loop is CASSPSYGYTF. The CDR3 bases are TGTGCCAGCAGTCCAAGCTATGGCTACACCTTC.

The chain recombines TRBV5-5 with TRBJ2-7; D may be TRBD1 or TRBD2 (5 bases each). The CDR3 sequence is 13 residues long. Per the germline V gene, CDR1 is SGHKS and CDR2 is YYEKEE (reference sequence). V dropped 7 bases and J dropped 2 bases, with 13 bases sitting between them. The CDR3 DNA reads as TGTGCCAGCCTCCGGGACGGAACCTACGAGCAGTACTTC. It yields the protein CASLRDGTYEQYF.

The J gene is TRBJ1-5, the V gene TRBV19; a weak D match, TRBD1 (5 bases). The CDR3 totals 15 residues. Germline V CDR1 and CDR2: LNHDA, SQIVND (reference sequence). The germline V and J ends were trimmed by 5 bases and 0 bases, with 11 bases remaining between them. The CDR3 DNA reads TGTGCCAGTAGTCGTTCTACAGGTAGCAATCAGCCCCAGCATTTT. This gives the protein CASSRSTGSNQPQHF.

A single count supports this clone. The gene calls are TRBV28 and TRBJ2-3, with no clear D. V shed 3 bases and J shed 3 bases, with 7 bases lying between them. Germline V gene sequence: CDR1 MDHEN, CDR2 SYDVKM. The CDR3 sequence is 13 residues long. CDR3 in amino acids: CASSFLETDTQYF. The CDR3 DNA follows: TGTGCCAGCAGTTTCCTAGAAACAGATACGCAGTATTTT.

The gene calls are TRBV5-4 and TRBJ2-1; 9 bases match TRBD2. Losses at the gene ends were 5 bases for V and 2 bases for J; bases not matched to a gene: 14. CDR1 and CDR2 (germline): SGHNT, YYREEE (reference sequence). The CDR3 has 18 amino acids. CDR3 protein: CASRMGGAGGSPYNEQFF. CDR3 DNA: TGTGCCAGCAGGATGGGTGGAGCGGGGGGCTCACCCTACAATGAGCAGTTCTTC. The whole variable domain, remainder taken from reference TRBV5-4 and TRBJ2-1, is ETGVTQSPTHLIKTRGQQVTLRCSSQSGHNTVSWYQQALGQGPQFIFQYYREEENGRGNFPPRFSGLQFPNYSSELNVNALELDDSALYLCASRMGGAGGSPYNEQFFGPGTRLTVL.

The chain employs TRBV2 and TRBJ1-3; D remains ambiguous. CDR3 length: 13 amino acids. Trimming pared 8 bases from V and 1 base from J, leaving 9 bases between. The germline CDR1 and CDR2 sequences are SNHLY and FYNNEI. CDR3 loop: CASSTESGNTIYF. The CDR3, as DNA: TGTGCCAGCTCGACGGAGTCTGGAAACACCATATATTTT.

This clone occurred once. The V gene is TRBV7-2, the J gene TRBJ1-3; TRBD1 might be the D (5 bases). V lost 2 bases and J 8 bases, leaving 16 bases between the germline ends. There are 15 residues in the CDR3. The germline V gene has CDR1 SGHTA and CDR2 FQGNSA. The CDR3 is CASSLQRMGVHTIYF. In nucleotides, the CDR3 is TGTGCCAGCAGCTTACAAAGGATGGGGGTCCACACCATATATTTT.

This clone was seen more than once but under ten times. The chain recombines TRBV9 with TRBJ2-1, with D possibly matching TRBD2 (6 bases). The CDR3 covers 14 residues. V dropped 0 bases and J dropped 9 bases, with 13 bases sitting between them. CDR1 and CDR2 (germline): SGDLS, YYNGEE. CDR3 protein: CASSVAGGAIEQFF. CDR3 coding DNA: TGTGCCAGCAGCGTAGCCGGGGGAGCGATTGAGCAGTTCTTC.

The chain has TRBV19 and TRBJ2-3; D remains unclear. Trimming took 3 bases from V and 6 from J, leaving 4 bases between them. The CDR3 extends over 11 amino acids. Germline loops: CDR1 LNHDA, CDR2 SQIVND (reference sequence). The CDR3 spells CASSIRDTQYF. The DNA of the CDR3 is TGTGCCAGTAGTATCCGGGATACGCAGTATTTT. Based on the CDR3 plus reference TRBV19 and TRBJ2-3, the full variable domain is DGGITQSPKYLFRKEGQNVTLSCEQNLNHDAMYWYRQDPGQGLRLIYYSQIVNDFQKGDIAEGYSVSREKKESFPLTVTSAQKNPTAFYLCASSIRDTQYFGPGTRLTVL.